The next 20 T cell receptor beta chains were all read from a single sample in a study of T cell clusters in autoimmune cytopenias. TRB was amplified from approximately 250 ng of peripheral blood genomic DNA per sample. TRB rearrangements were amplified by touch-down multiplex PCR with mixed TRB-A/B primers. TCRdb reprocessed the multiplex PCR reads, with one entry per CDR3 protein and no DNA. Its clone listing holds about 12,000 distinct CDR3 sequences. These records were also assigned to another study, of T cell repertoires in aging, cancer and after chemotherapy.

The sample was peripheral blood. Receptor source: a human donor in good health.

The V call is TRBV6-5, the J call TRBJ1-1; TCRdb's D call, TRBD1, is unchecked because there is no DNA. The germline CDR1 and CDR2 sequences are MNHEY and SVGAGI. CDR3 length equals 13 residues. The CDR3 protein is CASSGGARGEAFF.

The CDR3 region is CASTMTGSGYGYTF. The chain couples TRBV6-1 to TRBJ1-2; TCRdb reports TRBD1, a call that lacks DNA to check it against. In germline, CDR1 is MNHNS, CDR2 SASEGT. CDR3 size: 14 residues.

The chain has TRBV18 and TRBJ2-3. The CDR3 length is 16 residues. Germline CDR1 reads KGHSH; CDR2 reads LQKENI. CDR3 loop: CASSPRGGSGTDTQYF.

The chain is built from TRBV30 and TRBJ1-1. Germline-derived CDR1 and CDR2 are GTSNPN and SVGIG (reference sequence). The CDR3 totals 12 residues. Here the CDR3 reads CAWRVGDTEAFF.

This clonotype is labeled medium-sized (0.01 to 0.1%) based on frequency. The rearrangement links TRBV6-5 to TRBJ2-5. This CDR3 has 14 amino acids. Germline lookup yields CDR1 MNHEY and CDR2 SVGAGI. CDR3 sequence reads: CASSYSTEQETQYF.

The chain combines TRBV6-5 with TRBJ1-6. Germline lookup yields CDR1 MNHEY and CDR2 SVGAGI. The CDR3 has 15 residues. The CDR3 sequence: CASSYSSNPDSPLHF.

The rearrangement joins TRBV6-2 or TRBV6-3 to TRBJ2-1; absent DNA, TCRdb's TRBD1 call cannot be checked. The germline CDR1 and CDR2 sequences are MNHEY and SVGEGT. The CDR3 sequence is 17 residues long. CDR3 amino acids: CASSPTPAGAPYNEQFF.

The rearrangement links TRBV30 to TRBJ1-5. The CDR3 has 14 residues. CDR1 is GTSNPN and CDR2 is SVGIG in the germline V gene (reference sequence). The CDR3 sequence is CAWSREYSNQPQHF.

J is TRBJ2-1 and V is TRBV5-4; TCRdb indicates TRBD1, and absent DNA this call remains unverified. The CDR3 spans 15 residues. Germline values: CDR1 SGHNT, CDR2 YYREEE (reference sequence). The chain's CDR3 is CASSLGPGASNEQFF. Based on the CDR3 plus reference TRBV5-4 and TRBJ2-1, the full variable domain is ETGVTQSPTHLIKTRGQQVTLRCSSQSGHNTVSWYQQALGQGPQFIFQYYREEENGRGNFPPRFSGLQFPNYSSELNVNALELDDSALYLCASSLGPGASNEQFFGPGTRLTVL.

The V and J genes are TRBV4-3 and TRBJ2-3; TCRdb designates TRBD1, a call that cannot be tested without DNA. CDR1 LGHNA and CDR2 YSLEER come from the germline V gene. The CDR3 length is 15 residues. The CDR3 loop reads CASSQDGTKRDTQYF.

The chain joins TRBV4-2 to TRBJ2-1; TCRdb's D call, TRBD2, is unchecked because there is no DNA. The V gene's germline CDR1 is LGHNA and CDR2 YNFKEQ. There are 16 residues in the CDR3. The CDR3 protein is CASSQEELAGSDEQFF.

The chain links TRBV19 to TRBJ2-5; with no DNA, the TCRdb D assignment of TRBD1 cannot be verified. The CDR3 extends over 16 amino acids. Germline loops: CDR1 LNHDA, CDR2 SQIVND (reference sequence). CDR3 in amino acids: CASSIGGGALRETQYF.

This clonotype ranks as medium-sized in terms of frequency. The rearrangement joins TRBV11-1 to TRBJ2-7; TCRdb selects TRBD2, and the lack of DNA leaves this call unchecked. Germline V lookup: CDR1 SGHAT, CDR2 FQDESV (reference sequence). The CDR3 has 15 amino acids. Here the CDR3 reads CASSLFASGSYEQYF. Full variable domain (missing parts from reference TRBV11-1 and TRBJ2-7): EAEVAQSPRYKITEKSQAVAFWCDPISGHATLYWYRQILGQGPELLVQFQDESVVDDSQLPKDRFSAERLKGVDSTLKIQPAELGDSAMYLCASSLFASGSYEQYFGPGTRLTVT.

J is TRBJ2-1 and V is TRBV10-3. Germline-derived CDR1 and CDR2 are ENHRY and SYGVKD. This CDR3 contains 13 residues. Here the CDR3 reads CAIRPGTYNEQFF.

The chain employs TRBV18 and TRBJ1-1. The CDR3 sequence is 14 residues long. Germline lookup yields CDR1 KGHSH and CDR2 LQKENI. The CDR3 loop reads CASSPQGHNTEAFF.

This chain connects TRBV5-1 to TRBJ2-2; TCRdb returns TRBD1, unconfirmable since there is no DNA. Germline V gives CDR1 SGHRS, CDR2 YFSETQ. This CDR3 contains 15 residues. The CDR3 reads CASSLGDTNTGELFF.

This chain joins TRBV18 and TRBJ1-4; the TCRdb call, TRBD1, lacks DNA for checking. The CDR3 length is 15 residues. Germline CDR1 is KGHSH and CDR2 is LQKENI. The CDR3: CASSLDRATNEKLFF.

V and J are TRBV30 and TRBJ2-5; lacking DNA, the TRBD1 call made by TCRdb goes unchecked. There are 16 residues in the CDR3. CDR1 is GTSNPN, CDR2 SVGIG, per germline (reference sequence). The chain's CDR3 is CAWSPQSGWARETQYF.

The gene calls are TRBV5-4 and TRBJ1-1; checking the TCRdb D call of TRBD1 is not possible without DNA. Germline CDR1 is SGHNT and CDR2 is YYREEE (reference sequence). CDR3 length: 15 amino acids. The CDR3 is CASSPDRARDTEAFF. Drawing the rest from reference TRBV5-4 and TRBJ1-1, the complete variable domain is ETGVTQSPTHLIKTRGQQVTLRCSSQSGHNTVSWYQQALGQGPQFIFQYYREEENGRGNFPPRFSGLQFPNYSSELNVNALELDDSALYLCASSPDRARDTEAFFGQGTRLTVV.

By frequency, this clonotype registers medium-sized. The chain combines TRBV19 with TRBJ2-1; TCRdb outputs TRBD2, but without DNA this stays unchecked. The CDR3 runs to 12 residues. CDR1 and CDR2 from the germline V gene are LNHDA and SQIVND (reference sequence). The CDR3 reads CASRTMGGNQFF.